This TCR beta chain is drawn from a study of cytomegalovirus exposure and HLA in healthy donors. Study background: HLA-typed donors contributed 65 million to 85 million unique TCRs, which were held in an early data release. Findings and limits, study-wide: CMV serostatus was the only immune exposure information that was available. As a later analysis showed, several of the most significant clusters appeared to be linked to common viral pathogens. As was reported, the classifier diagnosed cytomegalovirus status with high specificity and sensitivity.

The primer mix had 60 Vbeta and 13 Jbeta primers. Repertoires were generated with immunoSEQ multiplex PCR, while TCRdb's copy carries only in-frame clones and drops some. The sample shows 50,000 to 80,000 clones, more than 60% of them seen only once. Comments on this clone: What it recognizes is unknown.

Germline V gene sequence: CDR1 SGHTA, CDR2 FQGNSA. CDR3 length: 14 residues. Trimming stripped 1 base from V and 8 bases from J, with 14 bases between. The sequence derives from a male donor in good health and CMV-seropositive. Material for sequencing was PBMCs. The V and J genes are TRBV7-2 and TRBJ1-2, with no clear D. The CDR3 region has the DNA TGTGCCAGCAGCTTAGGAGGCCAGCCCAGCGGCTACACCTTC. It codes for CASSLGGQPSGYTF.